This T cell receptor beta chain originates from a study of shared clonotypes between healthy human individuals. Study details: Samples came from two female and a few male donors aged 18 to 49.

Study-wide findings and caveats: A reduction in generation probabilities was seen for non-shared clonotypes relative to those shared by all four donors.

The CDR3 sequence is 14 residues long. Trimming took off 5 bases at V and 7 bases at J, with 16 bases between the two ends. CDR1 and CDR2 (germline): SGHNT, YYREEE (reference sequence). The data were produced by immunoSEQ multiplex PCR, yet TCRdb's version contains in-frame clones alone and is incomplete. Here the sample spans about 2.3 million clones, 85% to 95% being singletons. Of note for this clone: Its cognate antigen is unknown.

The TCR originated in a man aged 18 to 35 in good health. Some clones in this sample may be carry-over from other donors' samples. Sequencing was carried out using naive CD4+ T cells from PBMCs. The subset denotes: CD45RA+ positively selected. The gene calls are TRBV5-4 and TRBJ2-1; weak D call: TRBD2 (6 bases). CDR3 loop: CASSKLIGRNEQFF. CDR3 nucleotides: TGTGCCAGCAGTAAACTAATCGGGAGAAATGAGCAGTTCTTC.